The 6 T cell receptor beta chains below come from one sample, sequenced in a study of PD-1 blockade in classical Hodgkin lymphoma. Profiling relied on immunoSEQ multiplex PCR, and the TCRdb table lists in-frame clones only, not all of them. The sample contains around 60,000 clones, about 88% of which appear only once. Each and every patient relapsed after autologous stem cell transplantation, and patients got differing brentuximab vedotin exposure. The sequenced sample was peripheral blood mononuclear cells (PBMCs), obtained before the second cycle of nivolumab. Source of these receptors: a human donor with classical Hodgkin lymphoma.

V is TRBV28 and J is TRBJ1-5; D is undetermined. The CDR3 runs to 11 residues. The germline V and J ends were trimmed by 4 bases and 6 bases, with 4 bases remaining between them. Germline V gene data show CDR1 as MDHEN and CDR2 as SYDVKM. The CDR3 reads CASSSGQPQHF. The CDR3 region has the DNA TGTGCCAGCAGTTCGGGTCAGCCCCAGCATTTT.

This chain links TRBV13 with TRBJ2-1; the match to TRBD2 covers 15 bases. Germline values: CDR1 PRHDT, CDR2 FYEKMQ (reference sequence). V lost 4 bases, J lost 2 bases, and 0 bases stayed unmatched. The CDR3 loop spans 16 amino acids. DNA of the CDR3: TGTGCCAGCAGCTGGACTAGCGGGGGGGCCTACAATGAGCAGTTCTTC. It yields the protein CASSWTSGGAYNEQFF. Filled out from reference TRBV13 and TRBJ2-1, the complete variable domain reads AAGVIQSPRHLIKEKRETATLKCYPIPRHDTVYWYQQGPGQDPQFLISFYEKMQSDKGSIPDRFSAQQFSDYHSELNMSSLELGDSALYFCASSWTSGGAYNEQFFGPGTRLTVL.

V and J are TRBV7-8 and TRBJ1-4; D uncertain. Looked up from germline, CDR1 is SGHVS and CDR2 is FQNEAQ. This CDR3 region has 15 residues. V was cut by 1 base and J by 5 bases, with 11 bases left in between. The CDR3 here is CASSLGTVINEKLFF. CDR3 in DNA: TGTGCCAGCAGCTTAGGGACGGTGATAAATGAAAAACTGTTTTTT.

This chain links TRBV5-1 with TRBJ2-7; D gene ambiguous. Trimming took off 0 bases at V and 0 bases at J, with 7 bases between the two ends. The CDR3 runs 14 residues. CDR1 SGHRS and CDR2 YFSETQ come from the germline V gene. In DNA, the CDR3 is TGCGCCAGCAGCTTGGCCGTCCCCTCCTACGAGCAGTACTTC. Its protein product is CASSLAVPSYEQYF.

This clone was observed a few times. The chain carries TRBV28 and TRBJ2-7; D possibly corresponds to TRBD2 (6 bases). CDR3 length equals 13 residues. V lost 6 bases, J lost 9 bases, and 18 bases lay in between. Per the germline V gene, CDR1 is MDHEN and CDR2 is SYDVKM. Here the CDR3 DNA reads TGTGCCAGCAGGTCCTCATTGCGGGGTGGGCAGTACTTC. Residues: CASRSSLRGGQYF.

The genes are TRBV18 and TRBJ2-2; D is unresolved. Trimming shortened V by 1 base and J by 2 bases, and 11 bases separated the two germline ends. The germline CDR1 and CDR2 sequences are KGHSH and LQKENI. This CDR3 spans 16 amino acids. The CDR3 protein is CASSPQVAINTGELFF. CDR3 bases: TGTGCCAGCTCACCACAGGTAGCAATAAACACCGGGGAGCTGTTTTTT.